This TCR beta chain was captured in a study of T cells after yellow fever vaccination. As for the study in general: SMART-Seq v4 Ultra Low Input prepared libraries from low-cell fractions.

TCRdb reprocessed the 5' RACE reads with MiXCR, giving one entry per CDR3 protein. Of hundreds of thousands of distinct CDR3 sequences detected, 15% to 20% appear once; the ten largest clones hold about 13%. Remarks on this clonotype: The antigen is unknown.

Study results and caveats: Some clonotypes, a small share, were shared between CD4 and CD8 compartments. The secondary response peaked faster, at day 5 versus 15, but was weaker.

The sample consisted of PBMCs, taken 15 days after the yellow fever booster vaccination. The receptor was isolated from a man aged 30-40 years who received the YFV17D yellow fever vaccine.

Here the CDR3 reads CASSYGGWGEQFF. The CDR3 coding sequence is TGTGCCAGCAGTTACGGGGGGTGGGGGGAGCAGTTCTTC. V and J are TRBV6-5 and TRBJ2-1; D may be TRBD2 (6 bases). The V gene lost 2 bases and the J gene lost 10 bases, with 12 bases spanning the gap. The CDR3 has 13 residues. The germline V gene has CDR1 MNHEY and CDR2 SVGAGI.